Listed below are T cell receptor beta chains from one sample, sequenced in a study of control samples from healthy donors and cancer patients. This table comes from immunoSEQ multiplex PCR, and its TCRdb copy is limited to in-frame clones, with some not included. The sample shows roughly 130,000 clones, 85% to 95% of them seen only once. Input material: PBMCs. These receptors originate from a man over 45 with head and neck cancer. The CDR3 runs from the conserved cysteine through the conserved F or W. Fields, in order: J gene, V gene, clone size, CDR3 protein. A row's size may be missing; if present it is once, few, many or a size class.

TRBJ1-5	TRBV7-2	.	CASSPSGTAQFSNQPQHF
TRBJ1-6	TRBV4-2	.	CASSLGGSPLHF
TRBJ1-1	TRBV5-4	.	CASSSEGGRRGNTEAFF
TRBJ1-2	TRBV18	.	CASSPNRNYGYTF
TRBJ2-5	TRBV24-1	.	CATRQLMRGPQRETQYF
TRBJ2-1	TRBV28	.	CASSTNLRQIEFF
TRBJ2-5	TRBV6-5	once	CASSRGTETQYF
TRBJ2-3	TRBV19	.	CASSIGGWTDTQYF
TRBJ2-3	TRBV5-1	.	CASNPQTARTDTQYF
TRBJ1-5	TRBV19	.	CASSMRQGWQPQHF
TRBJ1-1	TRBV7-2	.	CASSLGGNRVLGAEAFF
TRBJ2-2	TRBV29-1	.	CSVEFSGELFF
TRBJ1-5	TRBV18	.	CASSPSLGQPQHF
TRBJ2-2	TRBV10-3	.	CATLGTGPGELFF
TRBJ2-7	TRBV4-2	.	CASSQVQGGTYEQYF
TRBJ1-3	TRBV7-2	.	CASARQGLSGNTIYF
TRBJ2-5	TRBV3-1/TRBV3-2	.	CASREGGNLETQYF
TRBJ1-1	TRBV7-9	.	CAGGAGKNTEAFF
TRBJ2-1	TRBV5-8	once	CASSSDIHNEQFF
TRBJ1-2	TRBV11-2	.	CASSSGGLQGVNYGYTF
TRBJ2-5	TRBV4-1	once	CASSQAETQYF
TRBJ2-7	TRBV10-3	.	CATSPTPLYEQYF
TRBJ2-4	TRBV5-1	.	CASSSLEGLAKNIQYF
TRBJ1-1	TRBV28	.	CASRGGQVNTEAFF
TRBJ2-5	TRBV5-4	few	CASSPTSGGPETQYF
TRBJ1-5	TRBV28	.	CASSPRFNQPQHF
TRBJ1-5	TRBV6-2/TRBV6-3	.	CASSYMSQPQHF
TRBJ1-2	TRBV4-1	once	CASSRPGQGRGYTF
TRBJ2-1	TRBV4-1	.	CASSRAGDQNEQFF
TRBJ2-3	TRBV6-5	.	CASSRQRGTDTQYF
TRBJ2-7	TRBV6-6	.	CASSRDAGPGEQYF
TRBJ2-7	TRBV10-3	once	CAISDRQGISYEQYF
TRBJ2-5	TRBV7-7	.	CASSLLGETQYF
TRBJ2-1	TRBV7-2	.	CASSSGTDNEQFF
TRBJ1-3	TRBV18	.	CASSRNAPNSGNTIYF
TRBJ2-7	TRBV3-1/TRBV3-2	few	CASSSISPDRGTSYEQYF
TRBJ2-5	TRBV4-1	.	CASSAQLVLETQYF